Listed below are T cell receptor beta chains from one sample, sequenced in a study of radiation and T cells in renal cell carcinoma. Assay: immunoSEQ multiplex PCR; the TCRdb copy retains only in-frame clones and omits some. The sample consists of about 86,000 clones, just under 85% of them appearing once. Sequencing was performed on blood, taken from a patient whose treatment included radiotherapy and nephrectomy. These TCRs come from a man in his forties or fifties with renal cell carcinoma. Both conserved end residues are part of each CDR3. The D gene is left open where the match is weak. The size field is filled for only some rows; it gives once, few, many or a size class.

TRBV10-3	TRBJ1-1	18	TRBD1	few	CAISVGDSNYGVNTEAFF	TGTGCCATCTCTGTAGGGGACAGCAATTACGGCGTGAACACTGAAGCTTTCTTT
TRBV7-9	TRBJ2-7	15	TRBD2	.	CASSFSLRASGEQYF	TGTGCCAGCAGCTTTTCCCTAAGGGCTAGCGGAGAGCAGTACTTC
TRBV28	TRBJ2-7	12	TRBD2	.	CASSLSGTTSYF	TGTGCCAGCAGTTTATCCGGGACTACCTCGTACTTC
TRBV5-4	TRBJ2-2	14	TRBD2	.	CASSLREGLGELFF	TGTGCCAGCAGCTTGCGGGAGGGCCTGGGGGAGCTGTTTTTT
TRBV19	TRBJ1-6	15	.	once	CASSLRQQRDSPLHF	TGTGCCAGTAGTCTCCGACAGCAGAGGGATTCACCCCTCCACTTT
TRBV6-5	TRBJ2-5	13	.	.	CASGDWKQETQYF	TGTGCCAGCGGGGACTGGAAACAAGAGACCCAGTACTTC
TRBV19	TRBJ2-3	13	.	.	CASSGTSTDTQYF	TGTGCCAGTAGTGGAACTAGCACAGATACGCAGTATTTT
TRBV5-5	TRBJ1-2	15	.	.	CASSATAGTSYGYTF	TGTGCCAGCAGCGCGACCGCGGGGACGAGCTATGGCTACACCTTC
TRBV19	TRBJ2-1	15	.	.	CASSIEINSYNEQFF	TGTGCCAGTAGTATAGAGATTAACTCCTACAATGAGCAGTTCTTC
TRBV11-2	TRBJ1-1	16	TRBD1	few	CASSLHMGQVRTEAFF	TGTGCCAGCAGCCTACACATGGGACAGGTACGGACTGAAGCTTTCTTT
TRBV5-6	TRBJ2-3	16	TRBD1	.	CASSDDGTGVSDTQYF	TGTGCCAGCAGCGACGACGGGACAGGGGTCTCAGATACGCAGTATTTT
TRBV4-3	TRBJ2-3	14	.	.	CASSQEATTDTQYF	TGCGCCAGCAGCCAAGAGGCCACCACAGATACGCAGTATTTT
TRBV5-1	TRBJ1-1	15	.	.	CASSLGTGMNTEAFF	TGCGCCAGCAGCTTGGGAACGGGGATGAACACTGAAGCTTTCTTT
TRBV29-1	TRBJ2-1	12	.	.	CSDSGGFNEQFF	TGCAGCGATAGCGGAGGGTTCAATGAGCAGTTCTTC
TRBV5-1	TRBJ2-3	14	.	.	CASRATVYTDTQYF	TGCGCCAGCCGGGCTACGGTTTACACAGATACGCAGTATTTT
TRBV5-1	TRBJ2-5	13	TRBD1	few	CASSLQGVETQYF	TGCGCCAGCAGCTTACAGGGGGTTGAGACCCAGTACTTC
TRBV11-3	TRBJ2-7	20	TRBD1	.	CASSLVRDRGLRRLSYEQYF	TGTGCCAGCAGCTTAGTCCGGGACAGGGGGCTTCGTCGGCTCTCCTACGAGCAGTACTTC
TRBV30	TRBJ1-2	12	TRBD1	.	CALDRGSYGYTF	TGTGCCCTGGACAGGGGCAGCTATGGCTACACCTTC